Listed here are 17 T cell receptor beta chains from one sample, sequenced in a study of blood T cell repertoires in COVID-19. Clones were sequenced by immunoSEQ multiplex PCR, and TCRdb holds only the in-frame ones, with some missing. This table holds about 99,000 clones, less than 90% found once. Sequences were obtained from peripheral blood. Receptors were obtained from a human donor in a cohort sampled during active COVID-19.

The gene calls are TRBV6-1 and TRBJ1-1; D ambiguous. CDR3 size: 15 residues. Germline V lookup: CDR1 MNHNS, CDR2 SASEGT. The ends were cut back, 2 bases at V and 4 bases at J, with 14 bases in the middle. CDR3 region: CASSELAGISTEAFF. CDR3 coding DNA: TGTGCCAGCAGTGAACTTGCGGGAATCTCCACTGAAGCTTTCTTT.

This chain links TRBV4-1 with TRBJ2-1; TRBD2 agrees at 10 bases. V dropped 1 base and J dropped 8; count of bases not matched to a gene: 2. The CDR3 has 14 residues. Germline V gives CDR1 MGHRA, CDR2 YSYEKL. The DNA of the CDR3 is TGCGCCAGCAGCCAAGTCAGCGGGAGGGATGAGCAGTTCTTC. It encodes CASSQVSGRDEQFF.

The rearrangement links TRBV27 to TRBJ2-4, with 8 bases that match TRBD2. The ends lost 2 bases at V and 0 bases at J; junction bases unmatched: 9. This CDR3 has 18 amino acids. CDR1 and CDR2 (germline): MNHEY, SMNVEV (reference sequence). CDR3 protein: CASSLQRGGRGAKNIQYF. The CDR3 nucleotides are TGTGCCAGCAGTTTACAACGGGGGGGCCGTGGAGCCAAAAACATTCAGTACTTC.

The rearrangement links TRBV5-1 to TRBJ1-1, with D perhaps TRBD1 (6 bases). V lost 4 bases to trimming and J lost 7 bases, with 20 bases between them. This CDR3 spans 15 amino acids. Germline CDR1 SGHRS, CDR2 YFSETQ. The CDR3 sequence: CASSQFGRGGNEAFF. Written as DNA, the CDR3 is TGCGCCAGCAGCCAGTTCGGTCGGGGGGGCAATGAAGCTTTCTTT.

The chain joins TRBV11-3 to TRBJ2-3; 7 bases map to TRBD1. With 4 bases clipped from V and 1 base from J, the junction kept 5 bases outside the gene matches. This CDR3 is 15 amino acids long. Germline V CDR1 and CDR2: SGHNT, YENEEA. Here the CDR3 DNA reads TGTGCCAGCAGCTCGAGGACAGGAGGCACAGATACGCAGTATTTT. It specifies CASSSRTGGTDTQYF.

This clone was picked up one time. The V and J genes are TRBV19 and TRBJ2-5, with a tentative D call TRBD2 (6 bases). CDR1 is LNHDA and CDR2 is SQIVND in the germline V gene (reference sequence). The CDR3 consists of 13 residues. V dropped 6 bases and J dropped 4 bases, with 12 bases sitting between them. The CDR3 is CASRGLTGETQYF. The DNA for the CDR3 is TGTGCCAGTAGGGGACTCACCGGAGAGACCCAGTACTTC.

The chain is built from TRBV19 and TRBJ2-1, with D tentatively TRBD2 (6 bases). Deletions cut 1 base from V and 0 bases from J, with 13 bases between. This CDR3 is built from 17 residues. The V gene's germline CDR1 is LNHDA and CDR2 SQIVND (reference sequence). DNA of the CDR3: TGTGCCAGTAGTATAGGACTAGGCCGAAGCTCCTACAATGAGCAGTTCTTC. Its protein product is CASSIGLGRSSYNEQFF.

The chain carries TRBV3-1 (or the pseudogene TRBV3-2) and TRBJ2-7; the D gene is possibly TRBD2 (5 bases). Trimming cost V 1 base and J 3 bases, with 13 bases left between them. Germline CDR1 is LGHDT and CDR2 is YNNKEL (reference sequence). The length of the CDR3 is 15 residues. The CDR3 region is CASSQVEDGGYEQYF. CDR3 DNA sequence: TGTGCCAGCAGCCAAGTCGAGGACGGAGGCTACGAGCAGTACTTC.

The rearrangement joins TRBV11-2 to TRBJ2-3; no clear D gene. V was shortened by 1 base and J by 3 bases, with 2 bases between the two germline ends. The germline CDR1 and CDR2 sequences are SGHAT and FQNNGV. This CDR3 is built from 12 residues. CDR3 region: CASSLVTDTQYF. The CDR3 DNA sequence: TGTGCCAGCAGCTTAGTAACAGATACGCAGTATTTT.

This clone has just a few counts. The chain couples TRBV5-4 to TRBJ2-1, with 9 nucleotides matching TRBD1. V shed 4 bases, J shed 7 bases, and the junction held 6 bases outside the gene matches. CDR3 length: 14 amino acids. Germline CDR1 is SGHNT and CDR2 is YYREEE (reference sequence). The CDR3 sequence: CASSDGQGWNEQFF. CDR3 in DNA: TGTGCCAGCAGCGACGGACAGGGGTGGAATGAGCAGTTCTTC.

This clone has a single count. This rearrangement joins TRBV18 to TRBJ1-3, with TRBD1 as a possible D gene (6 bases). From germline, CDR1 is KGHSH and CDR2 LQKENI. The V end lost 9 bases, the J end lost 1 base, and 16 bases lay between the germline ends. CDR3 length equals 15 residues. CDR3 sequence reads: CASSSQGQSGNTIYF. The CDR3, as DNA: TGTGCCAGTTCCTCACAGGGTCAGTCTGGAAACACCATATATTTT. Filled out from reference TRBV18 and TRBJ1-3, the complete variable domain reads NAGVMQNPRHLVRRRGQEARLRCSPMKGHSHVYWYRQLPEEGLKFMVYLQKENIIDESGMPKERFSAEFPKEGPSILRIQQVVRGDSAAYFCASSSQGQSGNTIYFGEGSWLTVV.

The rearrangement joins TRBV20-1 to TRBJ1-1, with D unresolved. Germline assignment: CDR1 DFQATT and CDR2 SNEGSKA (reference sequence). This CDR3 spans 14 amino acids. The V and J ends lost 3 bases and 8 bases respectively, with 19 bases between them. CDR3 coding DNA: TGCAGTGCTAGTGTTTCCCTTACGCTTGGCGAAGCTTTCTTT. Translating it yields CSASVSLTLGEAFF.

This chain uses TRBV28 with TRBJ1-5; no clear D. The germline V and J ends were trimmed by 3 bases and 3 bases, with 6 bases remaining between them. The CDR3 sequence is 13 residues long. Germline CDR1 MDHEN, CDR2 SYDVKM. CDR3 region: CASSLTLNQPQHF. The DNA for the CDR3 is TGTGCCAGCAGTTTGACACTCAATCAGCCCCAGCATTTT.

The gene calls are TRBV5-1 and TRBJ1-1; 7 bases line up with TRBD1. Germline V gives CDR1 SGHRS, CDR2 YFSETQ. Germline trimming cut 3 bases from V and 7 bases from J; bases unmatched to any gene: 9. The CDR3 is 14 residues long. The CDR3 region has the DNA TGCGCCAGCAGCTCGGGACAGACCTACCTTGAAGCTTTCTTT. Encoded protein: CASSSGQTYLEAFF.

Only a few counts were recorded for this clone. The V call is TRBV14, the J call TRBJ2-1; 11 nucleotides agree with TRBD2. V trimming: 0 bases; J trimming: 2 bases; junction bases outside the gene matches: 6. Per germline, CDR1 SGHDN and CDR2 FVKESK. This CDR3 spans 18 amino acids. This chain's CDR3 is CASSQELAGVGTYNEQFF. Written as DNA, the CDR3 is TGTGCCAGCAGCCAAGAACTAGCGGGAGTAGGGACCTACAATGAGCAGTTCTTC.

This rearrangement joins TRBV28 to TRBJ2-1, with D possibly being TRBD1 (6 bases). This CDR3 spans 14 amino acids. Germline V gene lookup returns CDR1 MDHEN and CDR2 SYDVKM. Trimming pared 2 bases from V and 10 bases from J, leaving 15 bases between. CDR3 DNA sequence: TGTGCCAGCAGTTTACCGGCCCTTAGGGGGGAGCAGTTCTTC. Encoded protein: CASSLPALRGEQFF. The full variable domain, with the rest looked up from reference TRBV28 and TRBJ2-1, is DVKVTQSSRYLVKRTGEKVFLECVQDMDHENMFWYRQDPGLGLRLIYFSYDVKMKEKGDIPEGYSVSREKKERFSLILESASTNQTSMYLCASSLPALRGEQFFGPGTRLTVL.

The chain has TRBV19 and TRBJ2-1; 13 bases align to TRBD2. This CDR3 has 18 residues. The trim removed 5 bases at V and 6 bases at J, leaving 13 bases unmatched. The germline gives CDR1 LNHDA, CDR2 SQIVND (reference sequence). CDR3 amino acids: CASSLLPKTSGRANEQFF. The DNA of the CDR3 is TGTGCCAGTAGTTTACTCCCAAAAACTAGCGGGAGGGCCAATGAGCAGTTCTTC.